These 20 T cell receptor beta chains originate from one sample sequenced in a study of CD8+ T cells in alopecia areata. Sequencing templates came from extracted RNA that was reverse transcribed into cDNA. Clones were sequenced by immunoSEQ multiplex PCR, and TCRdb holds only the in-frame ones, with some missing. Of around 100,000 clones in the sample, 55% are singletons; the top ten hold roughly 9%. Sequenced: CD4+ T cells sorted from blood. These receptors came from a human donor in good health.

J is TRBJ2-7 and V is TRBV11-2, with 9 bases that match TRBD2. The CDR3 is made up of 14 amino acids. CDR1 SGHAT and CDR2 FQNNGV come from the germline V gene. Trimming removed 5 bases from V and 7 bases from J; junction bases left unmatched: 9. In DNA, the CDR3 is TGTGCCAGCAGCCAACTAGCGGGCCCCTTGGAGCAGTACTTC. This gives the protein CASSQLAGPLEQYF.

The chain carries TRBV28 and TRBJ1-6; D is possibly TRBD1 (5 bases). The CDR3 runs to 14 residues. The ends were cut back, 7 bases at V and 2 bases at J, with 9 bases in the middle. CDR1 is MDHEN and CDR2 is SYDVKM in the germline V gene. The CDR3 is CASNPTAYNSPLHF. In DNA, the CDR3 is TGTGCCAGCAACCCGACAGCCTATAATTCACCCCTCCACTTT.

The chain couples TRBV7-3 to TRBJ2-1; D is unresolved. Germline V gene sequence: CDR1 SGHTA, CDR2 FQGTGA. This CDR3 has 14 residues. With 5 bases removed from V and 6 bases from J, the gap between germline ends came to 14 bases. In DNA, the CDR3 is TGTGCCAGCAGCCCCCCCGGCCGGGCCAATGAGCAGTTCTTC. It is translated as CASSPPGRANEQFF.

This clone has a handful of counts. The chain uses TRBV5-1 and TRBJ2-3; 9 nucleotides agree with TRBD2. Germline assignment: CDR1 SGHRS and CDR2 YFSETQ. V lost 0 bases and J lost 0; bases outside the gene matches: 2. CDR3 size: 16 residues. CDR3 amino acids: CASSLGLAASTDTQYF. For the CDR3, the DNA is TGCGCCAGCAGCTTGGGACTAGCGGCTAGCACAGATACGCAGTATTTT.

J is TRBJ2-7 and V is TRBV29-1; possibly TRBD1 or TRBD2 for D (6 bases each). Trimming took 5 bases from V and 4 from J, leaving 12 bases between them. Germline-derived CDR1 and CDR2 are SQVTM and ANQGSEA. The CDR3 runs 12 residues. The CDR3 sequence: CSVSGAPYEQYF. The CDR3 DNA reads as TGCAGCGTTTCGGGGGCTCCGTACGAGCAGTACTTC.

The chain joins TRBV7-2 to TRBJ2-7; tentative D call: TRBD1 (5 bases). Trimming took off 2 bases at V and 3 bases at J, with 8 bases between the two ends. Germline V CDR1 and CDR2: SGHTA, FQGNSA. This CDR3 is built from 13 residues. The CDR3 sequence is CASSLHQGYEQYF. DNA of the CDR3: TGTGCCAGCAGCTTACATCAGGGCTACGAGCAGTACTTC.

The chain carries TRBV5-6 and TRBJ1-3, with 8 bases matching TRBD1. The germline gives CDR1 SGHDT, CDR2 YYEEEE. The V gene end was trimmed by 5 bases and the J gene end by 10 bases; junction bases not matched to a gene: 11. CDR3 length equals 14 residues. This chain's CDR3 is CASSQWTGIGTIYF. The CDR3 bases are TGTGCCAGCAGTCAATGGACAGGGATAGGTACCATATATTTT.

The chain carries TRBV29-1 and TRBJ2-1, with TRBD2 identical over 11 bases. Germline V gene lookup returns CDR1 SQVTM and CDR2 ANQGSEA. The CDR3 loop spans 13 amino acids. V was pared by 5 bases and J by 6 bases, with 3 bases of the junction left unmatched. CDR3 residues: CSVLGLAGNEQFF. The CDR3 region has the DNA TGCAGCGTTCTTGGACTAGCGGGCAATGAGCAGTTCTTC.

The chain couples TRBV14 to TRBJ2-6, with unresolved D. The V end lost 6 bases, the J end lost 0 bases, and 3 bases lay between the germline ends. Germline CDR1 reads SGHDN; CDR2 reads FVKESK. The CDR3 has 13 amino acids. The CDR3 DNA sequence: TGTGCCAGCAGGAACTCTGGGGCCAACGTCCTGACTTTC. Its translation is CASRNSGANVLTF.

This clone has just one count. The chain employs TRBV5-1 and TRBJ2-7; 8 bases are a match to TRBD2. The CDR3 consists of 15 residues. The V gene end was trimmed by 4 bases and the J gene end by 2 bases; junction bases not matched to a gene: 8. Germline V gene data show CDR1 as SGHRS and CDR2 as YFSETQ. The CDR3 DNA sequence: TGCGCCAGCAGCCCCGGGAGCGGGGGTGCCTACGAGCAGTACTTC. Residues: CASSPGSGGAYEQYF.

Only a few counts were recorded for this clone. CDR3: CASSETWNEQFF. The CDR3 nucleotides read TGTGCCAGCAGTGAAACTTGGAATGAGCAGTTCTTC. The genes are TRBV2 and TRBJ2-1; D ambiguous. Trimming took 2 bases from V and 7 from J, leaving 6 bases between them. The germline gives CDR1 SNHLY, CDR2 FYNNEI. There are 12 residues in the CDR3.

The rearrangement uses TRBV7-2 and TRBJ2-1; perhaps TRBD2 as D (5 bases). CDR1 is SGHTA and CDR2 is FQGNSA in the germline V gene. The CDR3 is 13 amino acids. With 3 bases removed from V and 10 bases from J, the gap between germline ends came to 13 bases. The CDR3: CASSFAERREQFF. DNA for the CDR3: TGTGCCAGCAGCTTCGCTGAGCGGCGAGAGCAGTTCTTC.

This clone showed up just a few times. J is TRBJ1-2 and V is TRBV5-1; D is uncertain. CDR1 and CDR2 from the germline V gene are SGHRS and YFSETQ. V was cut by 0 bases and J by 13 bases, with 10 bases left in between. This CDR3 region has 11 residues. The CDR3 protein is CASSLETSLTF. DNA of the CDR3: TGCGCCAGCAGCTTGGAGACCAGCCTCACCTTC.

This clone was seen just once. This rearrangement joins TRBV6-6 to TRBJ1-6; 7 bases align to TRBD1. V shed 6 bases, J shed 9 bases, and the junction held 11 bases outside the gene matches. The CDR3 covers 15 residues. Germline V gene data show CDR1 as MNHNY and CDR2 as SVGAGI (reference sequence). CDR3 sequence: CASSPDPRQGSPLHF. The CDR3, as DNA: TGTGCCAGCAGCCCAGACCCAAGACAGGGTTCACCCCTCCACTTT.

The CDR3 DNA is TGTGCCAGCAGTTTATCGGGGAAAACCTACGAGCAGTACTTC. It translates to CASSLSGKTYEQYF. V usage is TRBV27 and J usage is TRBJ2-7; D call uncertain. The V gene's germline CDR1 is MNHEY and CDR2 SMNVEV (reference sequence). The CDR3 spans 14 residues. Trimming stripped 0 bases from V and 2 bases from J, with 8 bases between.

The CDR3 region is CASSEYSQETQYF. The CDR3 DNA follows: TGTGCCAGCAGTGAATATAGTCAAGAGACCCAGTACTTC. The chain couples TRBV25-1 to TRBJ2-5; no clear D. The length of the CDR3 is 13 residues. CDR1 is MGHDK, CDR2 SYGVNS, per germline. Trimming took 0 bases from V and 2 from J, leaving 4 bases between them.

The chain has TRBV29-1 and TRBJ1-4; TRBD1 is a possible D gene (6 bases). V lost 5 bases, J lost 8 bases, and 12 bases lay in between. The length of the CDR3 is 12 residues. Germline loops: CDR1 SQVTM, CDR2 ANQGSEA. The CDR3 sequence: CSVRGDREKLFF. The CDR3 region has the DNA TGCAGCGTTCGGGGCGACAGGGAAAAACTGTTTTTT.

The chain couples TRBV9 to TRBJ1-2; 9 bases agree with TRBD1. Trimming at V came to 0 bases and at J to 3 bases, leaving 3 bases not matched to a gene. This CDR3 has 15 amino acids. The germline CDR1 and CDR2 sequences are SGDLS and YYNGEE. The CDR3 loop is CASSVDTGGDYGYTF. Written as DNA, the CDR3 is TGTGCCAGCAGCGTAGATACAGGGGGCGACTATGGCTACACCTTC.

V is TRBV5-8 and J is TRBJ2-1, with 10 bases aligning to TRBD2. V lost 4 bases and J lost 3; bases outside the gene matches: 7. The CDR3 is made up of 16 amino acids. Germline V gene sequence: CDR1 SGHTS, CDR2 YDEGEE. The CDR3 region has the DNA TGTGCCAGCAGCATCGGGACTAGCGAGATCTACAATGAGCAGTTCTTC. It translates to CASSIGTSEIYNEQFF. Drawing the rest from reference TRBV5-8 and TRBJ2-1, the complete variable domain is EAGVTQSPTHLIKTRGQQATLRCSPISGHTSVYWYQQALGLGLQFLLWYDEGEERNRGNFPPRFSGRQFPNYSSELNVNALELEDSALYLCASSIGTSEIYNEQFFGPGTRLTVL.

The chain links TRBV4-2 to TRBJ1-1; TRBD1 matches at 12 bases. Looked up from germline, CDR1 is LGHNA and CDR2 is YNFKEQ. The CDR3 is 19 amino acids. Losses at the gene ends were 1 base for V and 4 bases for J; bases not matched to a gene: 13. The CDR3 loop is CASSQGLSVGTGGVTEAFF. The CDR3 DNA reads TGTGCCAGCAGCCAAGGCCTTTCTGTTGGGACAGGGGGCGTCACTGAAGCTTTCTTT.